This T cell receptor beta chain came from a study of control samples from healthy donors and cancer patients. Assay: immunoSEQ multiplex PCR; the TCRdb copy retains only in-frame clones and omits some. This table holds 130,000 or so clones, around 87% found once. There are 15 residues in the CDR3. Germline V gene lookup returns CDR1 SGDLS and CDR2 YYNGEE. V was trimmed by 2 bases and J by 8 bases, leaving 16 bases between them. The receptor was derived from a man aged 40-55 years in good health. The rearrangement links TRBV9 to TRBJ1-4; the D gene is possibly TRBD1 (5 bases). The material sequenced was blood. The CDR3 DNA reads TGTGCCAGCAGCGTCTCCGGGACCAGAGGGGAAAAACTGTTTTTT. Translating gives CASSVSGTRGEKLFF.